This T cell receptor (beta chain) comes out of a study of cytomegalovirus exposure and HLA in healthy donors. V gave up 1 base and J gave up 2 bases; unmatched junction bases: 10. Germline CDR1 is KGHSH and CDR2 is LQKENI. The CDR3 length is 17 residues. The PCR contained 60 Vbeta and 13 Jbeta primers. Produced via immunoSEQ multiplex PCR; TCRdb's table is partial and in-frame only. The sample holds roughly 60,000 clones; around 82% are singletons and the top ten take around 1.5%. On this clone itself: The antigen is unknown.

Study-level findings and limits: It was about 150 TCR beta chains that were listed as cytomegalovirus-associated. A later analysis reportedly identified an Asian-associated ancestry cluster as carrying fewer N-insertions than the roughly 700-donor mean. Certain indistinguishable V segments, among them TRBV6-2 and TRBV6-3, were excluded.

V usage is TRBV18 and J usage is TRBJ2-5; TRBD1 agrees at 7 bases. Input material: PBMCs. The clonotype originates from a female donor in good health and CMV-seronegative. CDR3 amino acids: CASSPLGQIGSQETQYF. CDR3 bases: TGTGCCAGCTCACCACTGGGACAGATCGGCTCACAAGAGACCCAGTACTTC.